Shown below are 10 T cell receptor beta chains from a single sample sequenced in a study of CD8 T cells in ankylosing spondylitis. Study findings and constraints: It appeared that ankylosing spondylitis blood was characterized by a TCR beta motif of several highly homologous variants.

The antigens these receptors bind are not known. One entry per CDR3 protein results from TCRdb running MiXCR on the 5' RACE reads. Of around 490,000 distinct CDR3 sequences in the sample, about 5.4% were seen once. The sample taken for sequencing was blood, either unsorted or a sorted T cell fraction (not recorded which). Every receptor here comes from a male donor with ankylosing spondylitis.

There are many counts of this clonotype. This chain links TRBV29-1 with TRBJ2-3; 8 positions agree with TRBD1. The junction had 20 bases not matched to a gene; V was cut back by 7 bases and J by 2 bases. This CDR3 is built from 18 residues. Germline assignment: CDR1 SQVTM and CDR2 ANQGSEA. CDR3 region: CSARTGPRLALYTDTQYF. The CDR3 nucleotides read TGCAGCGCCCGGACAGGGCCCCGCTTAGCCCTTTACACAGATACGCAGTATTTT.

This clonotype has more than one count but fewer than ten. The chain employs TRBV15 and TRBJ2-7; D may be TRBD2 (6 bases). There are 13 residues in the CDR3. V was trimmed by 2 bases and J by 6 bases, leaving 11 bases between them. In germline, CDR1 is LNHNV, CDR2 YYDKDF (reference sequence). The CDR3 is CATSRRGWSEQYF. In DNA form, the CDR3 reads TGTGCCACCAGCAGACGGGGGTGGAGCGAGCAGTACTTC.

Ten or more counts support this clonotype. The J gene is TRBJ2-7, the V gene TRBV7-6, with D uncertain. The CDR3 has 13 residues. The V gene lost 4 bases and the J gene lost 3 bases, with 10 bases spanning the gap. Per the germline V gene, CDR1 is SGHVS and CDR2 is FNYEAQ. The DNA for the CDR3 is TGTGCCAGCAGCTCCGGGCCTTACTACGAGCAGTACTTC. As protein: CASSSGPYYEQYF.

There are many counts of this clonotype. The rearrangement links TRBV7-3 to TRBJ2-7; TRBD1 matches 7 bases. Germline assignment: CDR1 SGHTA and CDR2 FQGTGA. V was clipped by 2 bases and J by 1 base; unmatched bases: 5. The length of the CDR3 is 15 residues. CDR3: CASSLRGGESYEQYF. The CDR3 DNA is TGTGCCAGCAGCTTACGAGGGGGCGAGTCCTACGAGCAGTACTTC.

The J gene is TRBJ2-7, the V gene TRBV20-1, with 7 bases lining up with TRBD1. The CDR3 sequence is 13 residues long. From germline, CDR1 is DFQATT and CDR2 SNEGSKA (reference sequence). The ends lost 5 bases at V and 4 bases at J; junction bases unmatched: 8. The CDR3 bases are TGCAGTGCTGGTGACAGGGCTGTATACGAGCAGTACTTC. Protein: CSAGDRAVYEQYF.

This clonotype was counted ten times or more. The chain has TRBV27 and TRBJ1-2; 7 bases fit TRBD1. Germline loops: CDR1 MNHEY, CDR2 SMNVEV (reference sequence). J was trimmed by 5 bases and V by 4 bases; bases with no gene match: 16. This CDR3 spans 17 amino acids. The CDR3: CASSSRQGGPMSYGYTF. In DNA, the CDR3 is TGTGCCAGCAGTTCCCGACAGGGAGGTCCGATGAGTTATGGCTACACCTTC.

In this sample, this clonotype turned up many times. The chain uses TRBV5-1 and TRBJ2-5; 7 nucleotides agree with TRBD2. With 0 bases clipped from V and 1 base from J, the junction kept 12 bases outside the gene matches. Germline V lookup: CDR1 SGHRS, CDR2 YFSETQ. This CDR3 comprises 18 residues. The DNA of the CDR3 is TGCGCCAGCAGCTTGGCCTACGGGAGTGGGACTACCCAAGAGACCCAGTACTTC. As protein: CASSLAYGSGTTQETQYF. The variable domain in full, completed from reference TRBV5-1 and TRBJ2-5, reads KAGVTQTPRYLIKTRGQQVTLSCSPISGHRSVSWYQQTPGQGLQFLFEYFSETQRNKGNFPGRFSGRQFSNSRSEMNVSTLELGDSALYLCASSLAYGSGTTQETQYFGPGTRLLVL.

Many counts were recorded for this clonotype. The CDR3 is CASSVEAGVNEQFF. The CDR3 DNA is TGTGCCAGCAGCGTAGAAGCGGGGGTCAATGAGCAGTTCTTC. The rearrangement uses TRBV9 and TRBJ2-1; 8 bases are shared with TRBD2. V lost 0 bases, J lost 6 bases, and 2 bases stayed unmatched. CDR1 and CDR2 (germline): SGDLS, YYNGEE. The CDR3 extends over 14 amino acids.

This clonotype was observed at least ten times. The chain recombines TRBV6-2 or TRBV6-3 with TRBJ1-4; D remains ambiguous. This CDR3 contains 18 residues. The V end lost 5 bases, the J end lost 3 bases, and 22 bases lay between the germline ends. The germline gives CDR1 MNHEY, CDR2 SVGEGT. CDR3 nucleotides: TGTGCCAGCAGTCCGCCTGGCGGGATCTGGTCGGCTAATGAAAAACTGTTTTTT. Its protein product is CASSPPGGIWSANEKLFF.

The chain links TRBV6-1 to TRBJ1-2; perhaps TRBD1 as D (5 bases). Germline V lookup: CDR1 MNHNS, CDR2 SASEGT. The CDR3 runs 13 residues. V was clipped by 8 bases and J by 5 bases, with 15 bases between them. The CDR3 sequence is CASHLGAGYGYTF. The CDR3 nucleotides read TGTGCCAGCCATTTAGGGGCTGGGTATGGCTACACCTTC.